This T cell receptor beta chain was identified in a study of long-term antiretroviral therapy in people with HIV. immunoSEQ v3.0 was run at survey level. Produced via immunoSEQ multiplex PCR; TCRdb's table is partial and in-frame only. The sample has 25,000 to 30,000 clones; about 85% are singletons. The V gene end was trimmed by 5 bases and the J gene end by 2 bases; junction bases not matched to a gene: 6. The CDR3 spans 16 residues. Looked up from germline, CDR1 is MNHEY and CDR2 is SMNVEV (reference sequence). Comments on this clone: The antigen is undetermined.

Findings and caveats of the study: Repertoires in HIV (unlike those of controls) had narrower CDR3 length ranges.

The chain combines TRBV27 with TRBJ2-3; 11 positions match TRBD2. This TCR came from a man aged 35-49 years with HIV. Material: unsorted PBMCs, obtained 3 years after starting antiretroviral therapy. CDR3 amino acids: CASSSLAGGYTDTQYF. The DNA for the CDR3 is TGTGCCAGCAGTAGCCTAGCGGGGGGATACACAGATACGCAGTATTTT.